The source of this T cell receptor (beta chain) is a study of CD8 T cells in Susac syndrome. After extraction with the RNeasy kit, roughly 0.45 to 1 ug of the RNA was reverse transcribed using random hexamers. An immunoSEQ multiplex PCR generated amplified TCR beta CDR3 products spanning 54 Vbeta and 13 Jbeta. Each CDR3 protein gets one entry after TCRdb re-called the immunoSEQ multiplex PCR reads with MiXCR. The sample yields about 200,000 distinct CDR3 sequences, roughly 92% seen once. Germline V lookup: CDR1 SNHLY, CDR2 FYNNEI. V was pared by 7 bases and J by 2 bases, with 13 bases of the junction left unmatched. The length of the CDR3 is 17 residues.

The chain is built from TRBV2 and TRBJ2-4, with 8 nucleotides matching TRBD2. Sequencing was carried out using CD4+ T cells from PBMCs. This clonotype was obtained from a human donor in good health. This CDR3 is CASKGGGLWRTKNIQYF. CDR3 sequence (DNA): TGTGCCAGCAAGGGCGGGGGGCTGTGGAGGACCAAAAACATTCAGTACTTC.